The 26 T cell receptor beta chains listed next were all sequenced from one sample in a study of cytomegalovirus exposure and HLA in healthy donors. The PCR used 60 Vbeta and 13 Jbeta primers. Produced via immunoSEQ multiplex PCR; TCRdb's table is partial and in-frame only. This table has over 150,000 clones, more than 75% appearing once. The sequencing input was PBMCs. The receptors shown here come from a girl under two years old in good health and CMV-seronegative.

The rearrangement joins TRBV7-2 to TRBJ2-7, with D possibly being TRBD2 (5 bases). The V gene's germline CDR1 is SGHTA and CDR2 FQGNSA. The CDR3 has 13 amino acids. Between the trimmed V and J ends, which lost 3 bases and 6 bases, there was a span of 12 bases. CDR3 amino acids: CASSFWTSPEQYF. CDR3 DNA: TGTGCCAGCAGCTTTTGGACTTCCCCCGAGCAGTACTTC.

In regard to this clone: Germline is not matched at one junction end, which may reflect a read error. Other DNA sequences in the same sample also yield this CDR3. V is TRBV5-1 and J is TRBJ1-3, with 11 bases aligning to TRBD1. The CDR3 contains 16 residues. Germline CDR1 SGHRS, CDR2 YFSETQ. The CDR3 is CASRPGQGALGNTIYF. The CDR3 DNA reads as TGCGCCAGCAGACCCGGACAGGGGGCGCTCGGAAACACCATATATTTC.

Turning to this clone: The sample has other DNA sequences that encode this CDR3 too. CDR3 protein: CASSLGLVSYNEQFF. CDR3 nucleotide sequence: TGCGCCAGCAGCTTGGGCCTAGTTTCCTACAATGAGCAGTTCTTC. This rearrangement joins TRBV5-1 to TRBJ2-1; D is undetermined. CDR3 size: 15 residues. Germline V lookup: CDR1 SGHRS, CDR2 YFSETQ. V was shortened by 0 bases and J by 1 base, with 8 bases between the two germline ends.

The CDR3 sequence is CASSLRGDIYYEQYF. The CDR3 nucleotides are TGCGCCAGCAGCTTACGTGGGGACATATACTACGAGCAGTACTTC. V and J are TRBV5-1 and TRBJ2-7; tentatively, D is TRBD1 (6 bases). Per the germline V gene, CDR1 is SGHRS and CDR2 is YFSETQ. Trimming removed 2 bases at V and 3 bases at J, with 15 bases between. This CDR3 is built from 15 residues.

This CDR3 is CATLDGVNEQFF. The CDR3 coding sequence is TGTGCCACCTTAGACGGGGTCAATGAGCAGTTCTTC. The V call is TRBV7-9, the J call TRBJ2-1; the D gene is possibly TRBD2 (5 bases). Germline assignment: CDR1 SEHNR and CDR2 FQNEAQ (reference sequence). The V gene lost 10 bases and the J gene lost 6 bases, with 13 bases spanning the gap. The CDR3 extends over 12 amino acids.

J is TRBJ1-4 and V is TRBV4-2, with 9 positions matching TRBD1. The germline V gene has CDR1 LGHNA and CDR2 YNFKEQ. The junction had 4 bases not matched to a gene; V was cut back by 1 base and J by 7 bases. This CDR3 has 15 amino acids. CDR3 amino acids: CASSQARQGGEKLFF. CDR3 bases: TGTGCCAGCAGCCAAGCCCGACAGGGGGGTGAAAAACTGTTTTTT.

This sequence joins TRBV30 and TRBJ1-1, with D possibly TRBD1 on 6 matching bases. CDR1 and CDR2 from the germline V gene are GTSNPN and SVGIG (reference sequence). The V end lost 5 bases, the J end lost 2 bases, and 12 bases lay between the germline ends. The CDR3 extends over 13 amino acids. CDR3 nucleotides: TGTGCCTGGGAAACAGGGCAAAACACTGAAGCTTTCTTT. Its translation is CAWETGQNTEAFF. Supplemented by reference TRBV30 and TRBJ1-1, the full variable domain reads SQTIHQWPATLVQPVGSPLSLECTVEGTSNPNLYWYRQAAGRGLQLLFYSVGIGQISSEVPQNLSASRPQDRQFILSSKKLLLSDSGFYLCAWETGQNTEAFFGQGTRLTVV.

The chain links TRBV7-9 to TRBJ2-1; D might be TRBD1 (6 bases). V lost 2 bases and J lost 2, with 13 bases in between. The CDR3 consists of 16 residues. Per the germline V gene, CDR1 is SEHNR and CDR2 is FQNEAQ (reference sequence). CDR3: CASSLLGGIPYNEQFF. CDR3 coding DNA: TGTGCCAGCAGCTTATTAGGGGGAATTCCCTACAATGAGCAGTTCTTC. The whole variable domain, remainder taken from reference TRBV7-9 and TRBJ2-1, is DTGVSQNPRHKITKRGQNVTFRCDPISEHNRLYWYRQTLGQGPEFLTYFQNEAQLEKSRLLSDRFSAERPKGSFSTLEIQRTEQGDSAMYLCASSLLGGIPYNEQFFGPGTRLTVL.

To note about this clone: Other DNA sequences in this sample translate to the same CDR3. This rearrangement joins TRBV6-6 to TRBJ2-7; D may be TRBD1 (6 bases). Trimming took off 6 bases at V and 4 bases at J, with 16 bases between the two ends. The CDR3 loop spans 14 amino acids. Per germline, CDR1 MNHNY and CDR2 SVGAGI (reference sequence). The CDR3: CASRTGTTSYEQYF. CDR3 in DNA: TGTGCCAGCAGAACCGGGACAACCTCTTACGAGCAGTACTTC.

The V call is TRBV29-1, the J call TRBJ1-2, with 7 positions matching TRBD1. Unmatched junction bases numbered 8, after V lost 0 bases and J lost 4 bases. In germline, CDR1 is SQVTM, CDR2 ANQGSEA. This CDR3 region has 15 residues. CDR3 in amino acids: CSVEEFKGAGYGYTF. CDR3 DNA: TGCAGCGTTGAAGAATTTAAGGGGGCCGGCTATGGCTACACCTTC.

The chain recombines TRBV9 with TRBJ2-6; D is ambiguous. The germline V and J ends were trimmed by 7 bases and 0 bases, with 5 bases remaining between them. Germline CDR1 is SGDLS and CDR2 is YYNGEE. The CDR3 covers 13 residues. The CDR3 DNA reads TGTGCCAGCGGCTTCTCTGGGGCCAACGTCCTGACTTTC. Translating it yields CASGFSGANVLTF.

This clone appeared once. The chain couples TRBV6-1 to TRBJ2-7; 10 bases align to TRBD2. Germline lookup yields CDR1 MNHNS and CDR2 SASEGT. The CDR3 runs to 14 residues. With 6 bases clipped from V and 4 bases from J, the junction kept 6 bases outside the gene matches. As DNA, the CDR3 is TGTGCCAGCAGGAATTTAGCGGGGGGTTACGAGCAGTACTTC. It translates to CASRNLAGGYEQYF.

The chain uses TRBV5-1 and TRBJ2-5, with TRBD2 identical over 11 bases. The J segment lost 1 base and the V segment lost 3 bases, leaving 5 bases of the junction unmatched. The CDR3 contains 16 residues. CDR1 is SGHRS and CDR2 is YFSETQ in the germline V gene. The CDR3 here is CASSSGGLAGQETQYF. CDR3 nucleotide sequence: TGCGCCAGCAGCTCCGGCGGACTAGCGGGCCAAGAGACCCAGTACTTC. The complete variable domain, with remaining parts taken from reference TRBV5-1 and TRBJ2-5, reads KAGVTQTPRYLIKTRGQQVTLSCSPISGHRSVSWYQQTPGQGLQFLFEYFSETQRNKGNFPGRFSGRQFSNSRSEMNVSTLELGDSALYLCASSSGGLAGQETQYFGPGTRLLVL.

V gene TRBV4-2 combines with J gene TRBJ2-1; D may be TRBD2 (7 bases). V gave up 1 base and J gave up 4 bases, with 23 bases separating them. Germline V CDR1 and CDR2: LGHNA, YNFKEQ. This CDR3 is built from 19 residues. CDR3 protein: CASSQAGVGGATHYNEQFF. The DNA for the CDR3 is TGTGCCAGCAGCCAAGCAGGTGTGGGGGGGGCAACACATTACAATGAGCAGTTCTTC.

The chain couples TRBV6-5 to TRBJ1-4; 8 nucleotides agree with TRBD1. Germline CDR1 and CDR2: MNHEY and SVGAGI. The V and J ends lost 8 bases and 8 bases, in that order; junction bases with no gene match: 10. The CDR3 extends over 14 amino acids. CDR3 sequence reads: CASGSQGAGEKLFF. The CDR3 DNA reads TGTGCCAGCGGATCCCAGGGGGCCGGGGAAAAACTGTTTTTT.

The CDR3 nucleotides are TGTGCCAGCAGCCGCGGACTAGCGAATGAGCAGTTCTTC. Its translation is CASSRGLANEQFF. The V call is TRBV7-9, the J call TRBJ2-1; 9 nucleotides line up with TRBD2. The V gene's germline CDR1 is SEHNR and CDR2 FQNEAQ (reference sequence). The length of the CDR3 is 13 residues. V shed 5 bases and J 7 bases; nucleotides not matched to a gene: 3.

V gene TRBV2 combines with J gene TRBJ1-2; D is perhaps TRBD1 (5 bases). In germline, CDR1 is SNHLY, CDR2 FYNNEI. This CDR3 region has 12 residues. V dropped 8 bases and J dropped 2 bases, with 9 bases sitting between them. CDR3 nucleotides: TGTGCCAGCGGGGGGATCAACTATGGCTACACCTTC. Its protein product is CASGGINYGYTF.

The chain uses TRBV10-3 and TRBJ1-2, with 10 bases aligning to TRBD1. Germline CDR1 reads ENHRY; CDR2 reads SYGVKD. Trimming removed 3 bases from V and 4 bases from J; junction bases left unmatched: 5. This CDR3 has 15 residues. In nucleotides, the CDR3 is TGTGCCATCAGTGAAGGGACAGGGGAGCCCTATGGCTACACCTTC. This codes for CAISEGTGEPYGYTF.

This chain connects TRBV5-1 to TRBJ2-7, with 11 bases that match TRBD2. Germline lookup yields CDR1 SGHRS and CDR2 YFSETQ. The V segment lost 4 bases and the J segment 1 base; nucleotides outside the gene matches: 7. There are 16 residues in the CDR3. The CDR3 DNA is TGCGCCAGCAGCGACAACCTAGCGGGAGGTTCCTACGAGCAGTACTTC. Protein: CASSDNLAGGSYEQYF.

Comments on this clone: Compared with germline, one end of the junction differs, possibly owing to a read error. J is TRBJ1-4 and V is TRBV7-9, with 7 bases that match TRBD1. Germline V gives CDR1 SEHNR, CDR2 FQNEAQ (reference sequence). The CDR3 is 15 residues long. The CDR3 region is CSSSFRTGSNEKLFF. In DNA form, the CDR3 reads TGTTCCAGCAGCTTTCGGACAGGAAGTAATGAAAAACTGTTTTTT.

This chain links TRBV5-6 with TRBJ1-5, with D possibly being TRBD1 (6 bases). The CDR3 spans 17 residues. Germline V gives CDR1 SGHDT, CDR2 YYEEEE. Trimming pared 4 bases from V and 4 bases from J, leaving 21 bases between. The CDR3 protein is CASSDSNHDRLNQPQHF. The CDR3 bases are TGTGCCAGCAGCGATTCCAATCATGACAGGTTAAATCAGCCCCAGCATTTT.

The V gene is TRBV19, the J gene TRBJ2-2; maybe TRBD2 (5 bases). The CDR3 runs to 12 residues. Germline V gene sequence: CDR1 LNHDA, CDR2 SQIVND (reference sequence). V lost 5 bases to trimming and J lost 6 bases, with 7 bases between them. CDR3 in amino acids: CASSALAGELFF. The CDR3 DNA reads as TGTGCCAGTAGTGCACTAGCCGGGGAGCTGTTTTTT.

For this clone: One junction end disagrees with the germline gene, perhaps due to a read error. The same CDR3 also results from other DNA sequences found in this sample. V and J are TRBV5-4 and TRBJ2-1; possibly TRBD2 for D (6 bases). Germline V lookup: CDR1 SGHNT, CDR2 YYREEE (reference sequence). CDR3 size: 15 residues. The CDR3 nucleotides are TGTGCCAGCAGCGAGGGAGGACGAGCTGTCAATGAACAGTTCTTC. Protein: CASSEGGRAVNEQFF.

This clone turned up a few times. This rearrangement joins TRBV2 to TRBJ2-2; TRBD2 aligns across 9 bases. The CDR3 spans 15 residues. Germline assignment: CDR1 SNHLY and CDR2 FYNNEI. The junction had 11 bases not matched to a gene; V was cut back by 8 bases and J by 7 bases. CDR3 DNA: TGTGCCAGCGCCTTAGCGGGAGTCTCACGCGGGGAGCTGTTTTTT. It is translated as CASALAGVSRGELFF.

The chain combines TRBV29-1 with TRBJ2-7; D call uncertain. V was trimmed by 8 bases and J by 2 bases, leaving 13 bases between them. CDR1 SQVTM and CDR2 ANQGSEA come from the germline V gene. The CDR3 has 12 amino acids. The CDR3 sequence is CSYSRGPYEQYF. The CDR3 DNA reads TGCAGCTATTCCCGTGGCCCCTACGAGCAGTACTTC.

CDR3 residues: CAWSVSTQYF. The CDR3 bases are TGTGCCTGGAGTGTATCGACGCAGTATTTT. The chain uses TRBV30 and TRBJ2-3; D remains unclear. Trimming took off 0 bases at V and 9 bases at J, with 4 bases between the two ends. The germline CDR1 and CDR2 sequences are GTSNPN and SVGIG (reference sequence). CDR3 size: 10 residues.